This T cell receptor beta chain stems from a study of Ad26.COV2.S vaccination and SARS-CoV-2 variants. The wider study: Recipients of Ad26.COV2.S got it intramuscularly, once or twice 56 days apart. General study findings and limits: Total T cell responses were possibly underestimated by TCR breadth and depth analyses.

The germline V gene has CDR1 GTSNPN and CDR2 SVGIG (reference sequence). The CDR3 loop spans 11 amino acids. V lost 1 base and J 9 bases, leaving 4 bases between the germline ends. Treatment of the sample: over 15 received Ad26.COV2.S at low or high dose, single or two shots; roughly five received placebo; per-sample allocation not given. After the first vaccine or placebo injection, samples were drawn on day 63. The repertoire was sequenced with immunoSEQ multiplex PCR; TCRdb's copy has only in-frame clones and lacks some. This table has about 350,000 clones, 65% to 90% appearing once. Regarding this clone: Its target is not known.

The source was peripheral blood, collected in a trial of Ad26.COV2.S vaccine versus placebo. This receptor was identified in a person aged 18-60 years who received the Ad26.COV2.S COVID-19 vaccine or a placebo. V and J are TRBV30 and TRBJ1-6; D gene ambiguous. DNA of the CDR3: TGTGCCTGGAGTGATTCTTCACCCCTCCACTTT. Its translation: CAWSDSSPLHF.